This T cell receptor beta chain was identified in a study of lymphopenia after photon versus proton radiotherapy. General study findings and limits: Relative stability marked proton patients; photon patients lost diversity and naive cells. Authors raise, but do not show, better survival with proton therapy. Oligoclonal CD8+ Temra expansion after nadir drove photon patients' diversity drop.

About this clone itself: The antigen is undetermined.

This CDR3 has 17 residues. J was trimmed by 2 bases and V by 0 bases; bases with no gene match: 4. The V gene's germline CDR1 is LNHDA and CDR2 SQIVND (reference sequence). The protocol was immunoSEQ multiplex PCR, while the TCRdb copy is restricted to in-frame clones and leaves out a portion. The sample holds about 25,000 clones; roughly 86% are singletons and the top ten take roughly a fifth. The chain recombines TRBV19 with TRBJ2-1; 10 nucleotides agree with TRBD1. This TCR derives from a man aged 45-65 years with gastric cancer. The sample consisted of peripheral blood, taken from a patient treated with photon-based radiotherapy. CDR3 nucleotides: TGTGCCAGTAGTATAGACTTCGGACAGGGGGCCTACAATGAGCAGTTCTTC. This gives the protein CASSIDFGQGAYNEQFF.